Listed below are T cell receptor beta chains from one sample, sequenced in a study of blood T cell repertoires in COVID-19. Here immunoSEQ multiplex PCR was the method, and the copy in TCRdb shows in-frame clones only, minus some. The profile shows over 75,000 clones, approximately 88% of them singletons. The specimen was peripheral blood. Receptors originate from a woman over 75 with active or convalescent COVID-19. Each CDR3 is given with its conserved first and last residue. D genes are given only for firm matches. Size values are once, few and many counts, or a class for expanded clones, and some rows have none.

d_call	v_call	j_call	clone_size	cdr3_length	cdr3_nt	cdr3_aa
-	TRBV2	TRBJ2-3	few	14	TGTGCCAGCAGTTACAGGCGATCCACAGATACGCAGTATTTT	CASSYRRSTDTQYF
-	TRBV7-8	TRBJ2-1	-	18	TGTGCCAGCAGCTTAGGTCTCCCGGGGAGTATCGTAGGCAATGAGCAGTTCTTC	CASSLGLPGSIVGNEQFF
TRBD2	TRBV7-9	TRBJ2-1	-	14	TGTGCCAGCAGGGGACTAGCGGGAGCCAATGAGCAGTTCTTC	CASRGLAGANEQFF
TRBD1	TRBV5-1	TRBJ1-1	-	14	TGCGCCAGCAGCTTGAACCAGGGGGTAGCTGAAGCTTTCTTT	CASSLNQGVAEAFF
-	TRBV5-4	TRBJ1-2	-	11	TGTGCCAGCAGCCTGGACGGTGGCTACACCTTC	CASSLDGGYTF
TRBD2	TRBV27	TRBJ2-5	-	15	TGTGCCAGCAGTTTTAGCGGGAGGGCCTCGGAGACCCAGTACTTC	CASSFSGRASETQYF
-	TRBV2	TRBJ1-2	-	14	TGTGCCAGCAGGGGTTCCAGGGCGGGGTATGGCTACACCTTC	CASRGSRAGYGYTF
-	TRBV5-8	TRBJ1-5	once	15	TGTGCCAGCAGCATACAGGGTTATAGCAATCAGCCCCAGCATTTT	CASSIQGYSNQPQHF
-	TRBV19	TRBJ1-1	-	14	TGTGCCAGTAGCATCCTAACCATGAACACTGAAGCTTTCTTT	CASSILTMNTEAFF
-	TRBV28	TRBJ1-2	-	12	TGTGCCAGCCACTCTACCGACTATGGCTACACCTTC	CASHSTDYGYTF
TRBD2	TRBV11-2	TRBJ2-1	-	19	TGTGCCAGCAGCCCTAAGGGCCAAATAACGGGACTAGTCTACAATGAGCAGTTCTTC	CASSPKGQITGLVYNEQFF
TRBD1	TRBV19	TRBJ1-4	-	14	TGTGCCAGTAGGCGAACAGGGGCTAATGAAAAACTGTTTTTT	CASRRTGANEKLFF
-	TRBV4-3	TRBJ2-5	-	15	TGCGCCAGCAGCCAAGGAACAGGGTACCAAGAGACCCAGTACTTC	CASSQGTGYQETQYF
TRBD2	TRBV4-2	TRBJ2-5	once	17	TGTGCCAGCAGCCAAGTTCGCGGGTCAGGCGGGAGTGCGACCCAGTACTTC	CASSQVRGSGGSATQYF
TRBD2	TRBV3-1/TRBV3-2	TRBJ2-1	-	17	TGTGCCAGCAGCCAAGATAAGTCGGGGGGATCCCGTAATGAGCAGTTCTTC	CASSQDKSGGSRNEQFF
TRBD1	TRBV11-3	TRBJ1-1	few	14	TGTGCCAGCAGCTTTGGACAGGTGAACACTGAAGCTTTCTTT	CASSFGQVNTEAFF
TRBD2	TRBV3-1/TRBV3-2	TRBJ2-3	-	15	TGTGCCAGCAGCTCTCTAGCGGGGCTAACAGATACGCAGTATTTT	CASSSLAGLTDTQYF
TRBD1	TRBV19	TRBJ2-2	-	16	TGTGCCAGTAGCACGGGACAGGGGGCGCCCACCGGGGAGCTGTTTTTT	CASSTGQGAPTGELFF
-	TRBV18	TRBJ2-7	many	12	TGTGCCAGCTCACCGGCCTCCTACGAGCAGTACTTC	CASSPASYEQYF
-	TRBV3-1/TRBV3-2	TRBJ1-6	-	14	TGTGCCAGCAGCCAAGATCTGGTAGGGGGTTACCTCCACTTT	CASSQDLVGGYLHF
TRBD1	TRBV7-6	TRBJ1-1	once	17	TGTGCCAGCAGCAGAAGACAGGGCGAAGGCCTGAACACTGAAGCTTTCTTT	CASSRRQGEGLNTEAFF
TRBD1	TRBV19	TRBJ2-1	-	15	TGTGCCAGTAGTAGACAGGGTCTCTCCTACAATGAGCAGTTCTTC	CASSRQGLSYNEQFF
-	TRBV5-1	TRBJ2-1	-	13	TGCGCCAGCAGCTTAACTAGCCAGAATGAGCAGTTCTTC	CASSLTSQNEQFF
-	TRBV2	TRBJ2-3	-	15	TGTGCCAGCGCCCGGGACAATCCCCCGCTAGGTACGCAGTATTTT	CASARDNPPLGTQYF
TRBD1	TRBV7-2	TRBJ1-1	-	13	TGTGCCAGCCTGACAGGGGGCTTCACTGAAGCTTTCTTT	CASLTGGFTEAFF